The 25 T cell receptor beta chains below all came from one sample that was sequenced in a study of CD8+CD57+ T cells in acquired aplastic anemia. Whoever was chosen for sequencing had shown CD8+CD57+ cell expansion by flow cytometry. Genomic DNA constituted the template upon which TCR beta VDJ and CDR3 profiling was performed. MiXCR, applied by TCRdb to the reads, yields one record per CDR3 protein. The table has roughly 180,000 distinct CDR3 sequences, more than 60% seen once. Sequencing was done on a sample of sorted CD4+, CD8+, or CD8+CD57+ T cells (not recorded which) from PBMCs. The receptors derive from a human donor with aplastic anemia.

The CDR3 protein is CASSPDRGIEQYF. DNA for the CDR3: TGTGCCAGCAGTCCCGACAGGGGGATCGAGCAGTACTTC. This chain joins TRBV5-5 and TRBJ2-7, with 9 bases fitting TRBD1. The germline gives CDR1 SGHKS, CDR2 YYEKEE (reference sequence). The CDR3 has 13 residues. J gave up 6 bases and V 5 bases, and 6 bases lay outside the gene matches.

The rearrangement links TRBV7-2 to TRBJ1-5, with D hard to call. CDR1 is SGHTA, CDR2 FQGNSA, per germline. The CDR3 length is 15 residues. Trimming took 1 base from V and 5 from J, leaving 12 bases between them. CDR3 in amino acids: CASSLVRAGYQPQHF. The CDR3 nucleotides are TGTGCCAGCAGCTTAGTACGGGCAGGATATCAGCCCCAGCATTTT.

This chain joins TRBV7-3 and TRBJ1-4; D is unclear. Trimming removed 3 bases at V and 9 bases at J, with 11 bases between. Per germline, CDR1 SGHTA and CDR2 FQGTGA. CDR3 size: 13 residues. CDR3 loop: CASSLGLGQKLFF. CDR3 nucleotides: TGTGCCAGCAGCTTGGGGTTGGGCCAAAAACTGTTTTTT.

This clonotype came up once. The chain combines TRBV10-1 with TRBJ2-2; 12 nucleotides line up with TRBD1. The CDR3 consists of 17 residues. J gave up 7 bases and V 3 bases, and 9 bases lay outside the gene matches. CDR1 is WNHNN, CDR2 SYGVQD, per germline (reference sequence). DNA of the CDR3: TGCGCCAGCAGTGATAAGTGGGGACAGGGGGCAGACGGGGAGCTGTTTTTT. Encoded protein: CASSDKWGQGADGELFF.

At least ten counts were recorded for this clonotype. The chain couples TRBV10-3 to TRBJ2-7; TRBD1 matches 7 bases. The J segment lost 0 bases and the V segment lost 3 bases, leaving 2 bases of the junction unmatched. Germline values: CDR1 ENHRY, CDR2 SYGVKD. CDR3 size: 14 residues. The chain's CDR3 is CAISDGTVSYEQYF. CDR3 sequence (DNA): TGTGCCATCAGTGATGGGACAGTCTCCTACGAGCAGTACTTC.

This clonotype was recorded only once. This CDR3 reads CASSPAVGGTNYGYTF. The CDR3 DNA reads TGTGCCAGCAGCCCTGCCGTCGGGGGGACCAACTATGGCTACACCTTC. The J gene is TRBJ1-2, the V gene TRBV7-9; TRBD1 is a possible D gene (5 bases). V lost 5 bases, J lost 2 bases, and 18 bases lay in between. The CDR3 extends over 16 amino acids. CDR1 is SEHNR and CDR2 is FQNEAQ in the germline V gene (reference sequence).

This chain uses TRBV25-1 with TRBJ2-5, with 8 bases aligning to TRBD2. The CDR3 is made up of 15 amino acids. V shed 2 bases, J shed 3 bases, and the junction held 5 bases outside the gene matches. The germline CDR1 and CDR2 sequences are MGHDK and SYGVNS. The CDR3 reads CASSEPGGLEETQYF. The CDR3, as DNA: TGTGCCAGCAGTGAACCGGGAGGGCTGGAAGAGACCCAGTACTTC.

The chain joins TRBV5-5 to TRBJ2-7; either TRBD1 or TRBD2 may fit D (6 bases each). Germline lookup yields CDR1 SGHKS and CDR2 YYEKEE (reference sequence). The CDR3 consists of 17 residues. V shed 3 bases and J shed 0 bases, with 19 bases lying between them. DNA for the CDR3: TGTGCCAGCAGCTCCATGGTCGGGGGCGCGAACTCCTACGAGCAGTACTTC. Amino acid sequence: CASSSMVGGANSYEQYF.

The rearrangement joins TRBV12-3 or TRBV12-4 to TRBJ2-7, with 7 nucleotides matching TRBD1. The length of the CDR3 is 13 residues. V lost 6 bases to trimming and J lost 12 bases; unmatched junction nucleotides: 14. The CDR3 DNA is TGTGCCAGCAGCCCTACCGGGACAGCGGATAGGTACTTC. This sequence encodes CASSPTGTADRYF.

The chain is built from TRBV7-6 and TRBJ1-3; D gene uncertain. The CDR3 has 14 residues. Trimming removed 5 bases at V and 0 bases at J, with 8 bases between. Germline V gene sequence: CDR1 SGHVS, CDR2 FNYEAQ. DNA of the CDR3: TGTGCCAGCAGCCCTGATTACTCTGGAAACACCATATATTTT. It translates to CASSPDYSGNTIYF.

This clonotype has just a few counts. The chain combines TRBV20-1 with TRBJ1-1; D is unresolved. The CDR3 length is 15 residues. The V gene's germline CDR1 is DFQATT and CDR2 SNEGSKA (reference sequence). The ends were cut back, 0 bases at V and 4 bases at J, with 15 bases in the middle. The CDR3 loop is CSARDLARGVTEAFF. CDR3 DNA: TGCAGTGCTAGAGATCTCGCACGAGGCGTCACTGAAGCTTTCTTT.

Note on this clonotype: Without the conserved terminal phenylalanine or tryptophan, this CDR3 likely stems from a read error. V is TRBV10-3 and J is TRBJ2-7, with TRBD2 as a possible D gene (5 bases). V was trimmed by 0 bases and J by 7 bases, leaving 10 bases between them. This CDR3 comprises 13 residues. Germline lookup yields CDR1 ENHRY and CDR2 SYGVKD. The CDR3 is CAISESPSGEQYI. The DNA for the CDR3 is TGTGCCATCAGTGAGTCGCCTTCGGGAGAGCAGTACATC.

This clonotype was seen only a few times. The chain uses TRBV6-4 and TRBJ2-1; the match to TRBD2 covers 7 bases. V lost 0 bases to trimming and J lost 10 bases; unmatched junction nucleotides: 3. CDR3 length equals 13 residues. Germline CDR1 is MRHNA and CDR2 is SNTAGT. CDR3 region: CASSDSDGGEQFF. The DNA for the CDR3 is TGTGCCAGCAGTGACTCTGACGGGGGGGAGCAGTTCTTC.

J is TRBJ2-1 and V is TRBV7-9; 13 nucleotides line up with TRBD2. The CDR3 is 16 residues long. Per germline, CDR1 SEHNR and CDR2 FQNEAQ (reference sequence). J gave up 7 bases and V 5 bases, and 8 bases lay outside the gene matches. CDR3 protein: CASSPTSGRDKNEQFF. CDR3 DNA sequence: TGTGCCAGCAGCCCCACTAGCGGGAGGGATAAAAATGAGCAGTTCTTC.

This chain connects TRBV7-6 to TRBJ2-3; D might be TRBD1 (5 bases). The germline gives CDR1 SGHVS, CDR2 FNYEAQ. The CDR3 contains 15 residues. Trimming removed 5 bases from V and 6 bases from J, with 18 bases in between. The CDR3 sequence is CASSPPGLLRDTQYF. CDR3 DNA: TGTGCCAGCAGCCCCCCAGGGCTACTCAGGGATACGCAGTATTTT.

The chain uses TRBV4-1 and TRBJ2-3; the match to TRBD2 covers 9 bases. CDR1 is MGHRA and CDR2 is YSYEKL in the germline V gene. V shed 1 base and J 4 bases; nucleotides not matched to a gene: 6. There are 16 residues in the CDR3. Here the CDR3 reads CASSQGRGGFADTQYF. Written as DNA, the CDR3 is TGCGCCAGCAGCCAAGGGCGGGGGGGCTTCGCAGATACGCAGTATTTT.

This clonotype came up many times. The chain joins TRBV4-1 to TRBJ2-3; possible D gene TRBD2, 6 bases. CDR3 length equals 15 residues. From germline, CDR1 is MGHRA and CDR2 YSYEKL. V lost 1 base and J lost 1, with 9 bases in between. CDR3 region: CASSQAGVGTDTQYF. CDR3 in DNA: TGCGCCAGCAGCCAAGCGGGGGTTGGCACAGATACGCAGTATTTT.

V gene TRBV2 combines with J gene TRBJ1-6; unclear D gene. Trimming stripped 5 bases from V and 5 bases from J, with 16 bases between. Looked up from germline, CDR1 is SNHLY and CDR2 is FYNNEI. The CDR3 contains 16 residues. The DNA for the CDR3 is TGTGCCAGCAGTTTTAATCGAGTTACCAATAATTCACCCCTCCACTTT. Translating gives CASSFNRVTNNSPLHF.

The chain is built from TRBV11-3 and TRBJ2-7; 8 bases are a match to TRBD2. Germline V gives CDR1 SGHNT, CDR2 YENEEA. The length of the CDR3 is 15 residues. V lost 5 bases to trimming and J lost 2 bases; unmatched junction nucleotides: 8. CDR3 DNA sequence: TGTGCCAGCAGCCCGAAAAGCGGGGGACCCTACGAGCAGTACTTC. The encoded protein is CASSPKSGGPYEQYF.

This clonotype was detected many times. This sequence joins TRBV2 and TRBJ1-5; D is perhaps TRBD1 (5 bases). The CDR3 has 11 residues. CDR1 is SNHLY and CDR2 is FYNNEI in the germline V gene. The V and J ends lost 4 bases and 14 bases respectively, with 12 bases between them. The CDR3 sequence is CASSVRDYEHF. CDR3 in DNA: TGTGCCAGCAGTGTGAGGGACTACGAGCATTTT.

The chain uses TRBV15 and TRBJ1-1; D is perhaps TRBD1 (6 bases). V was cut by 5 bases and J by 8 bases, with 24 bases left in between. Germline CDR1 is LNHNV and CDR2 is YYDKDF (reference sequence). The CDR3 contains 16 residues. CDR3 region: CATSVEFGWVQGEAFF. The CDR3 DNA follows: TGTGCCACCAGCGTTGAATTTGGATGGGTTCAGGGGGAAGCTTTCTTT.

Many counts were recorded for this clonotype. The gene calls are TRBV2 and TRBJ2-7, with D maybe TRBD2 (5 bases). Germline loops: CDR1 SNHLY, CDR2 FYNNEI. V shed 4 bases and J shed 5 bases, with 6 bases lying between them. This CDR3 spans 11 amino acids. As DNA, the CDR3 is TGTGCCAGCAGTGTGAGGGACGAGCAGTACTTC. This sequence encodes CASSVRDEQYF.

This clonotype was seen many times. The chain has TRBV13 and TRBJ1-2; 9 bases align to TRBD1. CDR1 and CDR2 from the germline V gene are PRHDT and FYEKMQ (reference sequence). The CDR3 has 16 amino acids. Losses at the gene ends were 5 bases for V and 9 bases for J; bases not matched to a gene: 16. The DNA for the CDR3 is TGTGCCAGCAGCGGTTACTTAGAAGGACAGGGGATGAGCTACACCTTC. It yields the protein CASSGYLEGQGMSYTF.

A word on this clonotype: Its ends do not fully match the called genes, so a read error is possible. The DNA of the CDR3 is TGTGCCGCCAGTCAAGGACTAGCGGGAGGATTTGAGCAGTTCTTC. Translating it yields CAASQGLAGGFEQFF. The rearrangement links TRBV24-1 to TRBJ2-1, with TRBD2 matching over 14 bases. CDR1 and CDR2 (germline): KGHDR, SFDVKD. CDR3 length: 15 amino acids.

The CDR3 DNA sequence: TGCGCCAGCAGCTTGGATTCAACAGACCAGACCCAGTACTTC. Its protein product is CASSLDSTDQTQYF. The rearrangement uses TRBV5-1 and TRBJ2-5; D unresolved. Per germline, CDR1 SGHRS and CDR2 YFSETQ. Trimming removed 0 bases at V and 6 bases at J, with 12 bases between. There are 14 residues in the CDR3.